A single sample is the source of the 11 T cell receptor beta chains below, sequenced in a study of T cell changes during pregnancy in multiple sclerosis. Repertoires were generated with immunoSEQ multiplex PCR, while TCRdb's copy carries only in-frame clones and drops some. The sample lists tens of thousands of clones, nearly 95% occurring once. The source was peripheral blood, collected in the second trimester of pregnancy. All receptors come from a female donor in good health, enrolled as a control in a pregnancy study.

The chain recombines TRBV2 with TRBJ2-7, with 9 bases that match TRBD1. V trimming: 6 bases; J trimming: 5 bases; junction bases outside the gene matches: 11. The germline gives CDR1 SNHLY, CDR2 FYNNEI. CDR3 size: 15 residues. The CDR3 spells CASRPPLGQGDEQYF. CDR3 nucleotide sequence: TGTGCCAGCAGACCCCCCCTGGGACAGGGTGACGAGCAGTACTTC.

The genes are TRBV18 and TRBJ2-1; TRBD1 agrees at 8 bases. V trimming: 5 bases; J trimming: 15 bases; junction bases outside the gene matches: 12. Germline V gene data show CDR1 as KGHSH and CDR2 as LQKENI. The CDR3 totals 13 residues. CDR3 region: CASSNDRGQPSFF. The DNA of the CDR3 is TGTGCCAGCTCAAACGACAGGGGTCAACCCTCGTTCTTC.

This clone was counted a few times. As the CDR3 is not closed by the conserved phenylalanine or tryptophan, this likely results from a read error. Because the CDR3's place on the DNA is in doubt, the DNA is left out and the CDR3 is given as listed by TCRdb. The chain has TRBV2 and TRBJ1-2; TRBD1 is the table's D call and was not checked against the DNA. The CDR3 is 9 amino acids in total, end residues counted. Germline CDR1 and CDR2: SNHLY and FYNNEI. The CDR3 is CASSSTGNT.

V is TRBV7-2 and J is TRBJ2-1, with D perhaps matching TRBD1 (5 bases). From germline, CDR1 is SGHTA and CDR2 FQGNSA. The CDR3 spans 12 residues. V lost 5 bases, J lost 12 bases, and 14 bases lay in between. The CDR3 sequence: CASSTPPGLQFF. The CDR3 DNA reads TGTGCCAGCAGCACCCCCCCAGGGTTGCAGTTCTTC.

The gene calls are TRBV2 and TRBJ1-4, with 8 bases that match TRBD1. The trim removed 4 bases at V and 8 bases at J, leaving 6 bases unmatched. CDR1 and CDR2 from the germline V gene are SNHLY and FYNNEI. The CDR3 spans 14 residues. CDR3 nucleotide sequence: TGTGCCAGCAGTGGTCAGGGGGCGGTCGAAAAACTGTTTTTT. Amino acids: CASSGQGAVEKLFF.

The chain uses TRBV7-8 and TRBJ2-3; TRBD2 aligns across 14 bases. Germline lookup yields CDR1 SGHVS and CDR2 FQNEAQ. The CDR3 has 16 amino acids. V trimming: 3 bases; J trimming: 6 bases; junction bases outside the gene matches: 5. The CDR3 region is CASSFGGLAGADTQYF. The CDR3, as DNA: TGTGCCAGCAGCTTTGGGGGACTAGCGGGAGCCGATACGCAGTATTTT.

This clone is a singleton in its sample. The chain combines TRBV6-1 with TRBJ2-1; the D is unclear. This CDR3 comprises 14 residues. Germline V lookup: CDR1 MNHNS, CDR2 SASEGT. V lost 4 bases and J lost 6, with 13 bases in between. The DNA for the CDR3 is TGTGCCAGCAGTGCATACCACAGAGTCAATGAGCAGTTCTTC. Its translation is CASSAYHRVNEQFF.

The chain links TRBV2 to TRBJ2-5; D is undetermined. Trimming took 2 bases from V and 0 from J, leaving 7 bases between them. The CDR3 sequence is 14 residues long. The V gene's germline CDR1 is SNHLY and CDR2 FYNNEI. CDR3 amino acids: CASSEITDQETQYF. The CDR3, as DNA: TGTGCCAGCAGTGAAATCACGGACCAAGAGACCCAGTACTTC.

The CDR3 nucleotides read TGTGCCAGCACTGAGGGAGTAGCCAAAAACATTCAGTACTTC. Residues: CASTEGVAKNIQYF. The chain is built from TRBV7-9 and TRBJ2-4; a weak D match, TRBD2 (5 bases). Germline CDR1 and CDR2: SEHNR and FQNEAQ (reference sequence). CDR3 length: 14 amino acids. Trimming took off 7 bases at V and 0 bases at J, with 10 bases between the two ends.

V and J are TRBV27 and TRBJ2-1; a weak D match, TRBD1 (6 bases). CDR3 length: 14 amino acids. V lost 2 bases and J lost 6, with 11 bases in between. Germline V gives CDR1 MNHEY, CDR2 SMNVEV (reference sequence). The CDR3 protein is CASSLQGMGNEQFF. CDR3 DNA sequence: TGTGCCAGCAGTTTACAGGGGATGGGCAATGAGCAGTTCTTC.

This chain joins TRBV4-1 and TRBJ1-4, with D perhaps matching TRBD1 (6 bases). The CDR3 runs 16 residues. Germline V gives CDR1 MGHRA, CDR2 YSYEKL. V was pared by 3 bases and J by 8 bases, with 19 bases between. CDR3 amino acids: CASSHPDRSGGEKLFF. CDR3 nucleotide sequence: TGCGCCAGCAGCCACCCCGACAGGTCCGGGGGGGAAAAACTGTTTTTT.